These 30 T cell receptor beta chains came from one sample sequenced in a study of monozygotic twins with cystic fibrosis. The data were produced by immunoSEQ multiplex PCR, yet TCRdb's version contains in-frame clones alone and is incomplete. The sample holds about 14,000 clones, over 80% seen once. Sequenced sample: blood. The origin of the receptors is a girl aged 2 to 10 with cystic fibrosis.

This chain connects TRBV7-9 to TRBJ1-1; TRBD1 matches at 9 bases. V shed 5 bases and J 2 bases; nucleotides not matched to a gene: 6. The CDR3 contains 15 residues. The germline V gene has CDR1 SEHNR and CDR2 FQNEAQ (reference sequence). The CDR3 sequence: CASSQRDRANTEAFF. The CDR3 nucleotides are TGTGCCAGCAGCCAGAGGGACAGGGCCAACACTGAAGCTTTCTTT.

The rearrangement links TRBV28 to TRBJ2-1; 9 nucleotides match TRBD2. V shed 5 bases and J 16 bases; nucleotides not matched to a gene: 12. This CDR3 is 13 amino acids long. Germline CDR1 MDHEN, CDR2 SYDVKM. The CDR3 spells CASSPSSSGEPFF. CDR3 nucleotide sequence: TGTGCCAGCAGTCCGTCTTCTAGCGGGGAGCCCTTCTTC.

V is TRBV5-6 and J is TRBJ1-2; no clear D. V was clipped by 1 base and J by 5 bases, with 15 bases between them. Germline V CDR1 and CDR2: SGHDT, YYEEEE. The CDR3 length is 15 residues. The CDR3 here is CASSLLDGYSYGYTF. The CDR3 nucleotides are TGTGCCAGCAGCTTGCTTGACGGATACTCTTATGGCTACACCTTC.

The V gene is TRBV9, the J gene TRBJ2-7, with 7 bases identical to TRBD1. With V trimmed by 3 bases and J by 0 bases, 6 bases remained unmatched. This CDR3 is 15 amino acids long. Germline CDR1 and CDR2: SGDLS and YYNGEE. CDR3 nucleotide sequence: TGTGCCAGCAGCGCCCTTGGGGACAGCTCCTACGAGCAGTACTTC. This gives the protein CASSALGDSSYEQYF.

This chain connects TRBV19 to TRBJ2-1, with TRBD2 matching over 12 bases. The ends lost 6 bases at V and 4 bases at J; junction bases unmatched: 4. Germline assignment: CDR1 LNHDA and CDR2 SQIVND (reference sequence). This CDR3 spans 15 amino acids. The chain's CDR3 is CASSPGLAGYNEQFF. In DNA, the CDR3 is TGTGCCAGTAGCCCAGGACTAGCGGGGTACAATGAGCAGTTCTTC.

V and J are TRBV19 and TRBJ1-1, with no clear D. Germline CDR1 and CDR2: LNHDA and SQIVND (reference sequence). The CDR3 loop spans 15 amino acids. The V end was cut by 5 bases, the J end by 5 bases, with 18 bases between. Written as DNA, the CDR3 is TGTGCCAGTAGTGCCGGCCGGGGTTTGGGGACTGAAGCTTTCTTT. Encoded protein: CASSAGRGLGTEAFF.

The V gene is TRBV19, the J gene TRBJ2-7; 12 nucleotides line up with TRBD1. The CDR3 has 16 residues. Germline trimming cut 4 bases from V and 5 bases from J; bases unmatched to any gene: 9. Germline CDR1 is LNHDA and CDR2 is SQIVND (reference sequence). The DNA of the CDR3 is TGTGCCAGTAGTAATTCCCTTGGGACAGGGGGCGACGAGCAGTACTTC. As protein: CASSNSLGTGGDEQYF.

The DNA for the CDR3 is TGTGCCAGCAGAAGAGCGGGCCATGAGACCCAGTACTTC. This translates into CASRRAGHETQYF. This rearrangement joins TRBV6-1 to TRBJ2-5; a weak D match, TRBD2 (6 bases). Germline assignment: CDR1 MNHNS and CDR2 SASEGT. V was clipped by 6 bases and J by 5 bases, with 13 bases between them. The CDR3 runs to 13 residues.

Here the CDR3 reads CASSPMGGNQPQHF. The CDR3 nucleotides are TGTGCCAGCAGTCCGATGGGGGGCAATCAGCCCCAGCATTTT. The chain links TRBV27 to TRBJ1-5; a weak D match, TRBD1 (5 bases). The CDR3 loop spans 14 amino acids. Per germline, CDR1 MNHEY and CDR2 SMNVEV (reference sequence). V lost 5 bases, J lost 2 bases, and 10 bases lay in between.

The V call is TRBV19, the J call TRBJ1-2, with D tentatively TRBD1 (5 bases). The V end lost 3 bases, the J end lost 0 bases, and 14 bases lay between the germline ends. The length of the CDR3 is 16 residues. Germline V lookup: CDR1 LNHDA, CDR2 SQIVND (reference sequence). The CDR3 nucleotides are TGTGCCAGTAGTATTGGGGGATTGGGAACTAACTATGGCTACACCTTC. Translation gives CASSIGGLGTNYGYTF.

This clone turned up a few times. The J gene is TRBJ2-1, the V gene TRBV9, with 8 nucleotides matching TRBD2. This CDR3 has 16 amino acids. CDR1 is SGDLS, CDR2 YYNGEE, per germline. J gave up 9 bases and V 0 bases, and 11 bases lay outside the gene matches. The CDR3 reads CASSVGELAVSGEQFF. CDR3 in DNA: TGTGCCAGCAGCGTAGGGGAACTAGCGGTTTCGGGTGAGCAGTTCTTC. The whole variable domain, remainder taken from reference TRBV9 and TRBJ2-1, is DSGVTQTPKHLITATGQRVTLRCSPRSGDLSVYWYQQSLDQGLQFLIQYYNGEERAKGNILERFSAQQFPDLHSELNLSSLELGDSALYFCASSVGELAVSGEQFFGPGTRLTVL.

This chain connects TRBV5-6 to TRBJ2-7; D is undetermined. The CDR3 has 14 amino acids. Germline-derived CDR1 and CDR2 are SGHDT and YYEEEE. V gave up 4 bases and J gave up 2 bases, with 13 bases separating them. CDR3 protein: CASSLRSRTYEQYF. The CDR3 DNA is TGTGCCAGCAGCCTAAGGTCAAGAACCTACGAGCAGTACTTC. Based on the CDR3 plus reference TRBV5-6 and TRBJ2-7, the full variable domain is DAGVTQSPTHLIKTRGQQVTLRCSPKSGHDTVSWYQQALGQGPQFIFQYYEEEERQRGNFPDRFSGHQFPNYSSELNVNALLLGDSALYLCASSLRSRTYEQYFGPGTRLTVT.

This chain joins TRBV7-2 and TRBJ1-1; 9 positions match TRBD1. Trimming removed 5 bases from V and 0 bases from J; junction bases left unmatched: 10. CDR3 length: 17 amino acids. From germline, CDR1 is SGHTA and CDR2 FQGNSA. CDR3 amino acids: CASSTGQGPRMNTEAFF. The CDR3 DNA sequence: TGTGCCAGCAGCACCGGACAGGGGCCACGGATGAACACTGAAGCTTTCTTT.

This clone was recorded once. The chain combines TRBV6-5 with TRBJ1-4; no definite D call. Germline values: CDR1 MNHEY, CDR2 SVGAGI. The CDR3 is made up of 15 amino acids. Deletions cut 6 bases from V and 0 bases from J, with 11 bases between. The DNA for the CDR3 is TGTGCCAGCAGCCCCCTTGGTGCAACTAATGAAAAACTGTTTTTT. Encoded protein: CASSPLGATNEKLFF.

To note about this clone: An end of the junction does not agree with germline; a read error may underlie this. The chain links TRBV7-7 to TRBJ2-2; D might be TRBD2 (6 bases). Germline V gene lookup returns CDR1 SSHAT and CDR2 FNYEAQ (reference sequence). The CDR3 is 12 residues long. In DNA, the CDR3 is TGTGCTAGCAGCTGGAGGGGCGGGGAGCTGTTTTTT. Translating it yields CASSWRGGELFF.

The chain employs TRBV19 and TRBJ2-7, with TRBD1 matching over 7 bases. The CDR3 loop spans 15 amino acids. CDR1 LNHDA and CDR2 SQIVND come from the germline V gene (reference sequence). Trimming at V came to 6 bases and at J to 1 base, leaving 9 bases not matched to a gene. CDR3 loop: CASSRRTGQSYEQYF. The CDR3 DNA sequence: TGTGCCAGTAGCAGACGGACAGGTCAATCCTACGAGCAGTACTTC.

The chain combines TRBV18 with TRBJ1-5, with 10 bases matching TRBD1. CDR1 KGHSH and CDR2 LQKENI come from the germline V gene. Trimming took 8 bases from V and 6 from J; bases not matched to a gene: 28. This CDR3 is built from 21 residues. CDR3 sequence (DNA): TGTGCCAGCCCCGCCAGTCCCGGGACAGGGGTCGAACAACCTCGGTGTCAGCCCCAGCATTTT. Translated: CASPASPGTGVEQPRCQPQHF. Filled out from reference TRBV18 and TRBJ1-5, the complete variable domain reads NAGVMQNPRHLVRRRGQEARLRCSPMKGHSHVYWYRQLPEEGLKFMVYLQKENIIDESGMPKERFSAEFPKEGPSILRIQQVVRGDSAAYFCASPASPGTGVEQPRCQPQHFGDGTRLSIL.

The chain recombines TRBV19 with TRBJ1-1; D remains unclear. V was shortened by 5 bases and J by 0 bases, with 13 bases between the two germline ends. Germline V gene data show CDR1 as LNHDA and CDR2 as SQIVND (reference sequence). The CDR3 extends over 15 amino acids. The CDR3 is CASSFRNPMNTEAFF. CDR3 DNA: TGTGCCAGTAGTTTCAGGAATCCCATGAACACTGAAGCTTTCTTT.

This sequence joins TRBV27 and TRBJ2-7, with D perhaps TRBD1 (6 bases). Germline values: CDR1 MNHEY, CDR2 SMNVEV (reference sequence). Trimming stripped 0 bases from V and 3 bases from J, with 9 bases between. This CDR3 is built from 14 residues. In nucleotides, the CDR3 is TGTGCCAGCAGTTTATCTGGGGGCAGCTACGAGCAGTACTTC. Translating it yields CASSLSGGSYEQYF.

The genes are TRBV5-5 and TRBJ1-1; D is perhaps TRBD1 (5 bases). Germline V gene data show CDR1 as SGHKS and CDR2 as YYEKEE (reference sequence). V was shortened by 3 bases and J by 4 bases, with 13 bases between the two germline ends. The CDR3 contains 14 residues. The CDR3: CASSWWGVGTEAFF. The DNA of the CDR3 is TGTGCCAGCAGCTGGTGGGGGGTTGGCACTGAAGCTTTCTTT.

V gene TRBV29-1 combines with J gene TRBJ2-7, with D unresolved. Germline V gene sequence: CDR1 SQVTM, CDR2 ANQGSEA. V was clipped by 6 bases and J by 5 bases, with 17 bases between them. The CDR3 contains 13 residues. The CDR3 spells CSVNYLHGNEQYF. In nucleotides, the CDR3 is TGCAGCGTCAACTACCTTCATGGGAACGAGCAGTACTTC.

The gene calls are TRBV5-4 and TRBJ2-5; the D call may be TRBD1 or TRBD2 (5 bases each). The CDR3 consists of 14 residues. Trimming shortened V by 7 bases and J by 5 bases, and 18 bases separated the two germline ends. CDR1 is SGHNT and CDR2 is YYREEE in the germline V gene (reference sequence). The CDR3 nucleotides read TGTGCCAGCGGCCGAGGGGATTCGTGGGAGACCCAGTACTTC. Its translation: CASGRGDSWETQYF.

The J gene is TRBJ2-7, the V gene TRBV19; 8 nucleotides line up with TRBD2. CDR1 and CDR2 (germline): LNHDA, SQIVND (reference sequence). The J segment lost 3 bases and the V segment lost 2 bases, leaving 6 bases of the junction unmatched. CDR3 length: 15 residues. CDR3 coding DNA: TGTGCCAGTAGTATAAAGCCGGGACTAGGCTACGAGCAGTACTTC. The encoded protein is CASSIKPGLGYEQYF.

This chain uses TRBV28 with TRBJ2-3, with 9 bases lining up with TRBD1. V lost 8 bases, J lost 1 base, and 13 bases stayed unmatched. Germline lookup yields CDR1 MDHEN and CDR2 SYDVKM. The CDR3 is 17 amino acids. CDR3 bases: TGTGCCAGCCTGCCCTGGGACAGGGAACGGGGCACAGATACGCAGTATTTT. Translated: CASLPWDRERGTDTQYF.

CDR3 sequence (DNA): TGTGCCAGTAGTATAGTGACTCGGAATGAAAAACTGTTTTTT. Its protein product is CASSIVTRNEKLFF. The chain joins TRBV19 to TRBJ1-4, with unresolved D. Germline assignment: CDR1 LNHDA and CDR2 SQIVND (reference sequence). Trimming took off 1 base at V and 5 bases at J, with 8 bases between the two ends. The length of the CDR3 is 14 residues.

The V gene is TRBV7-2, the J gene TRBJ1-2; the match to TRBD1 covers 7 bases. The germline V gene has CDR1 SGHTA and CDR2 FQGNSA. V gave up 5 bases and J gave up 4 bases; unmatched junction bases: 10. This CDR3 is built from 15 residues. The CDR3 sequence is CASSPTGVNGYGYTF. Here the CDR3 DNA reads TGTGCCAGCAGCCCTACAGGGGTTAATGGCTATGGCTACACCTTC.

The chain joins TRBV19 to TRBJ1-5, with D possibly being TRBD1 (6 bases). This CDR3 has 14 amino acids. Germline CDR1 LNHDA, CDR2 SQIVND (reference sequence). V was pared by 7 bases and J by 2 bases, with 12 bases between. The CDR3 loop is CASTGTLGNQPQHF. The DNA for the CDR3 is TGTGCCAGTACTGGGACATTGGGCAATCAGCCCCAGCATTTT. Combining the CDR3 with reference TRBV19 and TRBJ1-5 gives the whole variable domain DGGITQSPKYLFRKEGQNVTLSCEQNLNHDAMYWYRQDPGQGLRLIYYSQIVNDFQKGDIAEGYSVSREKKESFPLTVTSAQKNPTAFYLCASTGTLGNQPQHFGDGTRLSIL.

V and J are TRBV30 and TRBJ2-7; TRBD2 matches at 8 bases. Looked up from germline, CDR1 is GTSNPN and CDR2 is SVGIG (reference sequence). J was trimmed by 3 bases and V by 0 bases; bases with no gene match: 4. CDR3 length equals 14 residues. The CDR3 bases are TGTGCCTGGAGTGTATACAGCGGGAGCTACGAGCAGTACTTC. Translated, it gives CAWSVYSGSYEQYF.

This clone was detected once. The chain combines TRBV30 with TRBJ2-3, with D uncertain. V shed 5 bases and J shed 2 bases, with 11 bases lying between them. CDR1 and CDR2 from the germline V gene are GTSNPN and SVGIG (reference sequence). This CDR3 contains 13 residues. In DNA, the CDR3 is TGTGCCTGGGCCCTGGGGTCCACAGATACGCAGTATTTT. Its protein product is CAWALGSTDTQYF.

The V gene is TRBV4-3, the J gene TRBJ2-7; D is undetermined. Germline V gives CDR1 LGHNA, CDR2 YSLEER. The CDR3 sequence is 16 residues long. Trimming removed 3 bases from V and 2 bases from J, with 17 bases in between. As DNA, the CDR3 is TGCGCCAGCAGCCAGGCCGCGTCGGACGTCCCCTACGAGCAGTACTTC. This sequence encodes CASSQAASDVPYEQYF.